The T cell receptor (beta chain) under discussion was sequenced for a study of T cell changes during pregnancy in multiple sclerosis. Assay used: immunoSEQ multiplex PCR; TCRdb lists only in-frame clones, some missing. The sample contains around 25,000 clones, 85% of which appear only once. In germline, CDR1 is SGHNT, CDR2 YYREEE (reference sequence). V lost 4 bases to trimming and J lost 1 base; unmatched junction nucleotides: 4. The CDR3 spans 15 residues. Material: CD8+ T cells from peripheral blood mononuclear cells, obtained in the first trimester of pregnancy. The receptor comes from a female donor in good health, enrolled as a control in a pregnancy study. The chain recombines TRBV5-4 with TRBJ2-2, with 7 positions matching TRBD1. In DNA, the CDR3 is TGTGCCAGCAGCACGGGGACAGTGAACACCGGGGAGCTGTTTTTT. Its protein is CASSTGTVNTGELFF.